One sample yielded the 8 T cell receptor beta chains listed below, sequenced in a study of identical twins. TCRdb used MiXCR to reprocess the 5' RACE reads, holding one entry per CDR3 protein. The repertoire holds hundreds of thousands of distinct CDR3 sequences, with 15% to 20% as singletons. The data were also submitted as part of a second study, on T cells expressing NK-cell markers.

Sequencing was carried out using PBMCs. The receptor source for this set is a woman in her late teens or twenties in good health.

This clonotype was seen a single time. The chain has TRBV30 and TRBJ2-1, with TRBD2 matching 12 bases. Trimming removed 2 bases from V and 3 bases from J; junction bases left unmatched: 14. Looked up from germline, CDR1 is GTSNPN and CDR2 is SVGIG (reference sequence). The CDR3 spans 19 residues. The CDR3 loop reads CAWSHRSSGRARGYNEQFF. CDR3 nucleotides: TGTGCCTGGAGTCATAGGTCTAGCGGGAGGGCCCGGGGCTACAATGAGCAGTTCTTC.

This clonotype has more than one count but fewer than ten. The chain is built from TRBV11-2 and TRBJ1-1, with D possibly TRBD1 on 5 matching bases. Germline V lookup: CDR1 SGHAT, CDR2 FQNNGV. V gave up 1 base and J gave up 5 bases, with 17 bases separating them. The CDR3 contains 16 residues. CDR3 region: CASSLVGGRETTEAFF. The CDR3 DNA is TGTGCCAGCAGCTTAGTTGGTGGCAGGGAAACTACTGAAGCTTTCTTT.

The V call is TRBV5-6, the J call TRBJ2-1; 10 bases align to TRBD2. The CDR3 length is 14 residues. The junction had 1 base not matched to a gene; V was cut back by 1 base and J by 6 bases. Germline CDR1 reads SGHDT; CDR2 reads YYEEEE. CDR3 residues: CASSLSGRGNEQFF. The CDR3 DNA is TGTGCCAGCAGCTTGAGCGGGAGGGGCAATGAGCAGTTCTTC. The full variable domain, completed using reference TRBV5-6 and TRBJ2-1, is DAGVTQSPTHLIKTRGQQVTLRCSPKSGHDTVSWYQQALGQGPQFIFQYYEEEERQRGNFPDRFSGHQFPNYSSELNVNALLLGDSALYLCASSLSGRGNEQFFGPGTRLTVL.

The table lists this clonotype with a few counts. This chain links TRBV3-1 with TRBJ2-1; tentative D call: TRBD2 (5 bases). V lost 7 bases, J lost 15 bases, and 19 bases lay in between. In germline, CDR1 is LGHDT, CDR2 YNNKEL (reference sequence). The CDR3 extends over 12 amino acids. CDR3 in DNA: TGTGCCAGCACACCGCGGGTGGGAGTGGTGTTCTTC. This gives the protein CASTPRVGVVFF.

The CDR3 protein is CASHPNSGPGEQFF. CDR3 DNA: TGTGCCAGCCATCCTAATTCCGGGCCCGGTGAGCAGTTCTTC. The V and J genes are TRBV6-1 and TRBJ2-1; D not certain. This CDR3 has 14 amino acids. Trimming removed 8 bases at V and 9 bases at J, with 20 bases between. CDR1 is MNHNS, CDR2 SASEGT, per germline.

This clonotype was observed a handful of times. The chain uses TRBV5-1 and TRBJ1-1; D may be TRBD1 (6 bases). The CDR3 loop spans 13 amino acids. The germline V gene encodes CDR1 SGHRS and CDR2 YFSETQ. Trimming cost V 4 bases and J 7 bases, with 14 bases left between them. CDR3 protein: CASSTNPDSEAFF. CDR3 sequence (DNA): TGCGCCAGCAGCACAAACCCGGACAGTGAAGCTTTCTTT. The entire variable domain, with the rest obtained from reference TRBV5-1 and TRBJ1-1, is as follows: KAGVTQTPRYLIKTRGQQVTLSCSPISGHRSVSWYQQTPGQGLQFLFEYFSETQRNKGNFPGRFSGRQFSNSRSEMNVSTLELGDSALYLCASSTNPDSEAFFGQGTRLTVV.

V gene TRBV20-1 combines with J gene TRBJ2-5, with TRBD2 matching 11 bases. Germline V CDR1 and CDR2: DFQATT, SNEGSKA (reference sequence). This CDR3 is built from 16 residues. Losses at the gene ends were 3 bases for V and 5 bases for J; bases not matched to a gene: 11. The CDR3 is CSARPTSGGGWETQYF. CDR3 DNA sequence: TGCAGTGCTAGGCCTACTAGCGGGGGCGGTTGGGAGACCCAGTACTTC.

A few counts support this clonotype. The chain uses TRBV5-6 and TRBJ2-1; D possibly matches TRBD1 or TRBD2 (6 bases each). The ends were cut back, 2 bases at V and 0 bases at J, with 21 bases in the middle. CDR3 length: 19 amino acids. The germline gives CDR1 SGHDT, CDR2 YYEEEE. This chain's CDR3 is CASSFPRRRGPLSYNEQFF. The CDR3 DNA is TGTGCCAGCAGCTTTCCCCGCCGCCGGGGGCCCCTCTCCTACAATGAGCAGTTCTTC. Full variable domain (outside the CDR3, taken from reference TRBV5-6 and TRBJ2-1): DAGVTQSPTHLIKTRGQQVTLRCSPKSGHDTVSWYQQALGQGPQFIFQYYEEEERQRGNFPDRFSGHQFPNYSSELNVNALLLGDSALYLCASSFPRRRGPLSYNEQFFGPGTRLTVL.